A selection of T cell receptor beta chains follows, all from one sample in a study of OX40 agonist ivuxolimab in advanced cancers. Generated by immunoSEQ multiplex PCR, the TCRdb table keeps only in-frame clones and is missing some. The sample records 98,000 or so clones, 91% being singletons. This specimen consisted of CD4+ or CD8+ T cells sorted from blood, obtained in a trial of the OX40 agonist ivuxolimab. These receptors were taken from an adult with an advanced solid tumor such as melanoma, head and neck, liver or kidney cancer. Both conserved end residues are part of each CDR3. The order of the fields is V gene, J gene, clone size, D gene, CDR3 DNA, CDR3 protein. A D gene is named only where the DNA matches it firmly. The size entry is marked missing in some rows and otherwise reads once, few, many or a size class.

v_call: TRBV5-1; j_call: TRBJ2-3; clone_size: -; d_call: TRBD2; cdr3_nt: TGCGCCAGCACACTAGCGGGAGGAAGCACAGATACGCAGTATTTT; cdr3_aa: CASTLAGGSTDTQYF
v_call: TRBV5-1; j_call: TRBJ2-2; clone_size: -; d_call: TRBD2; cdr3_nt: TGCGCCAGCAGGCGACTAGCGGGAGGGAACACCGGGGAGCTGTTTTTT; cdr3_aa: CASRRLAGGNTGELFF
v_call: TRBV7-9; j_call: TRBJ2-5; clone_size: -; d_call: TRBD2; cdr3_nt: TGTGCCAGCAGCTTAGATGCAGGGAGGGGCCAAGAGACCCAGTACTTC; cdr3_aa: CASSLDAGRGQETQYF
v_call: TRBV30; j_call: TRBJ1-4; clone_size: -; d_call: TRBD1; cdr3_nt: TGTGCCTGGGCCTGGGGGACAGGGCCTAATGAAAAACTGTTTTTT; cdr3_aa: CAWAWGTGPNEKLFF
v_call: TRBV18; j_call: TRBJ2-2; clone_size: once; d_call: -; cdr3_nt: TGTGCCAGCTCCCTTAGCGCAACGAACACCGGGGAGCTGTTTTTT; cdr3_aa: CASSLSATNTGELFF
v_call: TRBV18; j_call: TRBJ2-7; clone_size: -; d_call: -; cdr3_nt: TGTGCCAGCTCCCTCACTTTGTACGAGCAGTACTTC; cdr3_aa: CASSLTLYEQYF
v_call: TRBV6-5; j_call: TRBJ1-5; clone_size: -; d_call: -; cdr3_nt: TGTGCCAGCAGTTACCCCCGACAGGAAGAGAATCAGCCCCAGCATTTT; cdr3_aa: CASSYPRQEENQPQHF
v_call: TRBV7-9; j_call: TRBJ2-1; clone_size: once; d_call: TRBD2; cdr3_nt: TGTGCCAGCAGCTTCCCGACTAGCGGGGACCCTAGCAATGAGCAGTTCTTC; cdr3_aa: CASSFPTSGDPSNEQFF
v_call: TRBV7-2; j_call: TRBJ1-2; clone_size: -; d_call: TRBD1; cdr3_nt: TGTGCCAGCACCTTAGCAGGGGGGACTTTTAACTATGGCTACACCTTC; cdr3_aa: CASTLAGGTFNYGYTF
v_call: TRBV5-1; j_call: TRBJ2-7; clone_size: -; d_call: -; cdr3_nt: TGCGCCAGCAGCGGGGACAACTCCTACGAGCAGTACTTC; cdr3_aa: CASSGDNSYEQYF
v_call: TRBV6-1; j_call: TRBJ1-3; clone_size: -; d_call: -; cdr3_nt: TGTGCCAGCAGGGCGATGGTTAATGGAAACACCATATATTTT; cdr3_aa: CASRAMVNGNTIYF
v_call: TRBV18; j_call: TRBJ2-3; clone_size: -; d_call: -; cdr3_nt: TGTGCCAGCTCACCGAAACACACAGATACGCAGTATTTT; cdr3_aa: CASSPKHTDTQYF
v_call: TRBV11-2; j_call: TRBJ2-7; clone_size: -; d_call: -; cdr3_nt: TGTGCCAGCAGCTCCGGGCCATTCTACGAGCAGTACTTC; cdr3_aa: CASSSGPFYEQYF
v_call: TRBV5-4; j_call: TRBJ2-2; clone_size: -; d_call: TRBD1; cdr3_nt: TGTGCCAGCAGCTGGGACAGGGTGGAGGGCGGGGAGCTGTTTTTT; cdr3_aa: CASSWDRVEGGELFF
v_call: TRBV5-6; j_call: TRBJ2-1; clone_size: -; d_call: -; cdr3_nt: TGTGCCAGCAGCGCCCTGCTAGGGGAGCAGTTCTTC; cdr3_aa: CASSALLGEQFF
v_call: TRBV28; j_call: TRBJ1-1; clone_size: -; d_call: -; cdr3_nt: TGTGCCAGCAGTCCGGGAGATTTCTTT; cdr3_aa: CASSPGDFF
v_call: TRBV21-1; j_call: TRBJ2-7; clone_size: -; d_call: -; cdr3_nt: TGTGCCAGCGTCCCTTCGACAGGATTCGGCTCCTACGAGCAGTACTTC; cdr3_aa: CASVPSTGFGSYEQYF
v_call: TRBV7-9; j_call: TRBJ1-2; clone_size: -; d_call: -; cdr3_nt: TGTGCCAGCAGCTTAGGGGACACCTGGACTAACTATGGCTACACCTTC; cdr3_aa: CASSLGDTWTNYGYTF
v_call: TRBV5-6; j_call: TRBJ2-2; clone_size: -; d_call: TRBD2; cdr3_nt: TGTGCCAGCAGCTTGATTGCGGGAGTTATCACCGGGGAGCTGTTTTTT; cdr3_aa: CASSLIAGVITGELFF
v_call: TRBV5-1; j_call: TRBJ2-2; clone_size: -; d_call: -; cdr3_nt: TGCGCCAGCAGCTCCCGCCCGCGCGGGATGGTGGCCGGGGAGCTGTTTTTT; cdr3_aa: CASSSRPRGMVAGELFF
v_call: TRBV4-2; j_call: TRBJ2-1; clone_size: -; d_call: -; cdr3_nt: TGTGCCAGCAGCCAAGTAGTCAGCGGGTCCGCTGCATACAATGAGCAGTTCTTC; cdr3_aa: CASSQVVSGSAAYNEQFF
v_call: TRBV19; j_call: TRBJ1-5; clone_size: -; d_call: TRBD1; cdr3_nt: TGTGCCAGTAGTATAGAGGGGACAGGGATGAAGCGGCCCCAGCATTTT; cdr3_aa: CASSIEGTGMKRPQHF
v_call: TRBV27; j_call: TRBJ1-2; clone_size: -; d_call: TRBD1; cdr3_nt: TGTGCCAGCAGTTACGGGACAGGGGATGGCTACACCTTC; cdr3_aa: CASSYGTGDGYTF
v_call: TRBV5-1; j_call: TRBJ2-7; clone_size: -; d_call: -; cdr3_nt: TGCGCCAGCAGCTTGGACGGGTCGCTAGTAAGGGAGCAGTACTTC; cdr3_aa: CASSLDGSLVREQYF
v_call: TRBV28; j_call: TRBJ1-4; clone_size: -; d_call: -; cdr3_nt: TGTGCCAGCAGTTCCCTCTGGAGTGAAAAACTGTTTTTT; cdr3_aa: CASSSLWSEKLFF
v_call: TRBV30; j_call: TRBJ1-6; clone_size: -; d_call: TRBD1; cdr3_nt: TGTGCCGGGGTAGGGGACAGGGGGCGGAATTCACCCCTCCACTTT; cdr3_aa: CAGVGDRGRNSPLHF
v_call: TRBV30; j_call: TRBJ1-2; clone_size: -; d_call: -; cdr3_nt: TGTGCCTGGAGGCCCCGTCCCAGGAACTATGGCTACACCTTC; cdr3_aa: CAWRPRPRNYGYTF
v_call: TRBV19; j_call: TRBJ2-2; clone_size: -; d_call: -; cdr3_nt: TGTGCCAGTAGTCTGATAGCAACAGGTAGTACCGGGGAGCTGTTTTTT; cdr3_aa: CASSLIATGSTGELFF
v_call: TRBV5-1; j_call: TRBJ2-3; clone_size: -; d_call: TRBD2; cdr3_nt: TGCGCCAGCAGCCCAGGACTAGCGGGAGGGTTCACAGATACGCAGTATTTT; cdr3_aa: CASSPGLAGGFTDTQYF
v_call: TRBV7-2; j_call: TRBJ2-7; clone_size: -; d_call: TRBD1; cdr3_nt: TGTGCCAGCAGCACTACCGGGACAGGCTCCTACGAGCAGTACTTC; cdr3_aa: CASSTTGTGSYEQYF
v_call: TRBV7-8; j_call: TRBJ1-5; clone_size: -; d_call: -; cdr3_nt: TGTGCCAGCAGCTCCACCGGGGGGTATAGCAATCAGCCCCAGCATTTT; cdr3_aa: CASSSTGGYSNQPQHF
v_call: TRBV7-2; j_call: TRBJ2-3; clone_size: -; d_call: -; cdr3_nt: TGTGCCAGCAGCCTTCAGGGTGCAGATACGCAGTATTTT; cdr3_aa: CASSLQGADTQYF
v_call: TRBV5-6; j_call: TRBJ1-1; clone_size: -; d_call: -; cdr3_nt: TGTGCCAGCAGCTTGGAATTAGCTGAAGCTTTCTTT; cdr3_aa: CASSLELAEAFF
v_call: TRBV5-1; j_call: TRBJ1-1; clone_size: -; d_call: -; cdr3_nt: TGCGCCAGGTCCATGAACACTGAAGCTTTCTTT; cdr3_aa: CARSMNTEAFF
v_call: TRBV7-2; j_call: TRBJ2-3; clone_size: -; d_call: -; cdr3_nt: TGTGCCAGCAGCTCCCCCTTACTAGAGGGTGTGCAGTATTTT; cdr3_aa: CASSSPLLEGVQYF
v_call: TRBV6-5; j_call: TRBJ2-5; clone_size: -; d_call: TRBD1; cdr3_nt: TGTGCCAGCAGTACTACAGGGGGCGGGCAAGAGACCCAGTACTTC; cdr3_aa: CASSTTGGGQETQYF
v_call: TRBV28; j_call: TRBJ1-2; clone_size: few; d_call: -; cdr3_nt: TGTGCCAGCAGTCGACTAATAGCTAACTATGGCTACACCTTC; cdr3_aa: CASSRLIANYGYTF
v_call: TRBV14; j_call: TRBJ1-4; clone_size: -; d_call: TRBD1; cdr3_nt: TGTGCCAGCAGCCAAATACGGACAGGTGGACTGTTTTTT; cdr3_aa: CASSQIRTGGLFF
v_call: TRBV2; j_call: TRBJ2-3; clone_size: once; d_call: -; cdr3_nt: TGTGCCAGCAGTGAGAGCCCTGGAGTGACAGATACGCAGTATTTT; cdr3_aa: CASSESPGVTDTQYF
v_call: TRBV6-1; j_call: TRBJ1-1; clone_size: -; d_call: -; cdr3_nt: TGTGCCAGCACCCACCTGGACAGAACGAACACTGAAGCTTTCTTT; cdr3_aa: CASTHLDRTNTEAFF
v_call: TRBV6-1; j_call: TRBJ1-1; clone_size: -; d_call: -; cdr3_nt: TGTGCCAGCCAAGGGATGGCCACTGAAGCTTTCTTT; cdr3_aa: CASQGMATEAFF